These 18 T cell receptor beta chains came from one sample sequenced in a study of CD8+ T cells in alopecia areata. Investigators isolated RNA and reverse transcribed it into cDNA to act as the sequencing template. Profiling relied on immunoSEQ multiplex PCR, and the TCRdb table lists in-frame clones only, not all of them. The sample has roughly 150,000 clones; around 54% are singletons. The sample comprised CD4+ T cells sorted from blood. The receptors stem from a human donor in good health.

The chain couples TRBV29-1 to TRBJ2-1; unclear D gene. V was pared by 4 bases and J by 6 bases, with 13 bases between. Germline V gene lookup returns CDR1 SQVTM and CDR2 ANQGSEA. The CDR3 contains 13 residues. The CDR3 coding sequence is TGCAGCGTTGCGAAGTCACGGTTCAATGAGCAGTTCTTC. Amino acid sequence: CSVAKSRFNEQFF.

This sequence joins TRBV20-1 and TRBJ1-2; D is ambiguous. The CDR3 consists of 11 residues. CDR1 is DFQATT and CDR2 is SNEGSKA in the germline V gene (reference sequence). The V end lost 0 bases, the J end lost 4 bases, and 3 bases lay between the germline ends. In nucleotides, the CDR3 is TGCAGTGCTAGAGAGGCCTATGGCTACACCTTC. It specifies CSAREAYGYTF.

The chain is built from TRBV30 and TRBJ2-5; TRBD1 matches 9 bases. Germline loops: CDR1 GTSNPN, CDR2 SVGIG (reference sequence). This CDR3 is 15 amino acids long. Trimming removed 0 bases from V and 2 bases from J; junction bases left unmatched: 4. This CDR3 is CAWSVGDRGQETQYF. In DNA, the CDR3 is TGTGCCTGGAGTGTAGGCGACAGGGGGCAAGAGACCCAGTACTTC.

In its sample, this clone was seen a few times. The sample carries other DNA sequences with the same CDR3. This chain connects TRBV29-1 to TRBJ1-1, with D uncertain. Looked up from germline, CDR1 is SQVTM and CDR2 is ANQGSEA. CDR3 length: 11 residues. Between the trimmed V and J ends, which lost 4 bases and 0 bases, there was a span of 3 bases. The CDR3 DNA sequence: TGCAGCGTTGTTTTGAACACTGAAGCTTTCTTT. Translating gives CSVVLNTEAFF.

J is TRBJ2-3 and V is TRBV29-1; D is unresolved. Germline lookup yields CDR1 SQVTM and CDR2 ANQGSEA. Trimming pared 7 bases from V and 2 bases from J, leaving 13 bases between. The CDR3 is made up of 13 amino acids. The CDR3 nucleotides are TGCAGCGGTAATCGGGCCTTCACAGATACGCAGTATTTT. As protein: CSGNRAFTDTQYF.

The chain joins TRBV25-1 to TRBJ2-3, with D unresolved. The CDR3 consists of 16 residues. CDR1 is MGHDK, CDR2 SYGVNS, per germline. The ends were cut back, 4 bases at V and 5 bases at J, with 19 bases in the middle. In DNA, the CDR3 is TGTGCCAGCAGTGCTGTAGCCGCTCAGTTGGGAGATACGCAGTATTTT. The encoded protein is CASSAVAAQLGDTQYF.

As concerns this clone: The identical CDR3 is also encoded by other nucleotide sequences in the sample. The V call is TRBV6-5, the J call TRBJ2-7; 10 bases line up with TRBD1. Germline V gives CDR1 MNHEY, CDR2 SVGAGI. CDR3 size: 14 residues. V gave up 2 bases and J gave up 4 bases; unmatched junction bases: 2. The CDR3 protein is CASSYRDRGYEQYF. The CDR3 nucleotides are TGTGCCAGCAGTTACCGGGACAGGGGTTACGAGCAGTACTTC.

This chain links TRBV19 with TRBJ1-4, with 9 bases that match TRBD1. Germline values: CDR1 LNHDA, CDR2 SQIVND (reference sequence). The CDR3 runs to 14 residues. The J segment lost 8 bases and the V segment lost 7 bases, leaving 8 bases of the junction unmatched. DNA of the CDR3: TGTGCCAGTACCACGGGACAGGGACGCGAAAAACTGTTTTTT. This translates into CASTTGQGREKLFF.

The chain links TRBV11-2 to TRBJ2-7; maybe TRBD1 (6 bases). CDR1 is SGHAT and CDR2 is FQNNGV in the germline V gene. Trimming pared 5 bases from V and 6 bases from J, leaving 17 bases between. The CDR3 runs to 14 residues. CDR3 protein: CASSTNTGYAEQYF. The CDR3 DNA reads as TGTGCCAGCAGCACAAACACAGGGTACGCCGAGCAGTACTTC.

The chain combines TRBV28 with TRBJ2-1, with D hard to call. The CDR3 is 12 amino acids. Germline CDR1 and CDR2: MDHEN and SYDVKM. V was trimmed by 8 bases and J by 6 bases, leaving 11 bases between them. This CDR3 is CASESNRNEQFF. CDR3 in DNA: TGTGCCAGCGAGTCCAACCGCAATGAGCAGTTCTTC.

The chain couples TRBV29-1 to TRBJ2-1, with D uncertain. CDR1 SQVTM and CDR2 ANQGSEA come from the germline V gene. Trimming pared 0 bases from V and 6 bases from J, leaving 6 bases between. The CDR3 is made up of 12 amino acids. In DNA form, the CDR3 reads TGCAGCGTTGAAGAGGCTGGCAATGAGCAGTTCTTC. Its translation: CSVEEAGNEQFF.

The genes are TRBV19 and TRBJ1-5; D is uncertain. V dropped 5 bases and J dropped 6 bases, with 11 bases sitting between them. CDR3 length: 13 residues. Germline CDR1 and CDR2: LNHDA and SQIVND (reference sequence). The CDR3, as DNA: TGTGCCAGTAGTCCGTGGACGGCTCAGCCCCAGCATTTT. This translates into CASSPWTAQPQHF.

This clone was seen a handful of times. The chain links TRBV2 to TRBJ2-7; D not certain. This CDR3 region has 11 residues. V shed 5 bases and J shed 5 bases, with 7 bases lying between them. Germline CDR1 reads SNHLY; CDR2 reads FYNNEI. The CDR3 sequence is CASSQPHEQYF. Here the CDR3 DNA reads TGTGCCAGCAGTCAGCCTCACGAGCAGTACTTC.

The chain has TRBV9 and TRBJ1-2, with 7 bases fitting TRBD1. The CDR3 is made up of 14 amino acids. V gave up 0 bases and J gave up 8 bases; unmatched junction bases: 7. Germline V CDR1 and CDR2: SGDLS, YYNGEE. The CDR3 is CASSVGQGTGGYTF. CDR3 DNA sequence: TGTGCCAGCAGCGTAGGACAGGGCACGGGCGGCTACACCTTC.

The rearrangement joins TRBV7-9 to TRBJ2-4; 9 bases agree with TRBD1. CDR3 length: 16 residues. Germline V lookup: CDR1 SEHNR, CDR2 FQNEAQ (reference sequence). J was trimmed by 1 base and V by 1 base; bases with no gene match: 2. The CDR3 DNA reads TGTGCCAGCAGCTTAGTCGGACAGGGGGCCAAAAACATTCAGTACTTC. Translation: CASSLVGQGAKNIQYF.

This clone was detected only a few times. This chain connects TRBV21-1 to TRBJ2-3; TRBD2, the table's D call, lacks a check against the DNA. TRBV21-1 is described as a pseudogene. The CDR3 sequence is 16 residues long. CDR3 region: CASSKLAGAGTDTQYF. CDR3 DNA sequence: TGTGCCAGCAGCAAACTAGCGGGAGCGGGCACAGATACGCAGTATTTT.

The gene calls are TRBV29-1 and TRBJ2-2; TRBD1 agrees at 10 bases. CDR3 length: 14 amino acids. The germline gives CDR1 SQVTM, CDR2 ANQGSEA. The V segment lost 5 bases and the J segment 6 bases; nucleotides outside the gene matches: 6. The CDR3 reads CSVSETGGPGELFF. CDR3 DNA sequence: TGCAGCGTTTCCGAGACAGGGGGCCCCGGGGAGCTGTTTTTT.

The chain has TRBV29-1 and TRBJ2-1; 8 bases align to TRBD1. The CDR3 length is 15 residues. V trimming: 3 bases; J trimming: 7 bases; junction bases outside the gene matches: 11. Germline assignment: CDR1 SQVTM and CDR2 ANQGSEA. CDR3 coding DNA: TGCAGCGTTGATAACAGGGGGAGAATGGGGAATGAGCAGTTCTTC. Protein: CSVDNRGRMGNEQFF.